Below are 9 T cell receptor beta chains sequenced from a single sample in a study of blood T cells in healthy people across ages. A second PCR of 7 to 11 cycles used a sample-barcoded 5' primer and a J-beta primer mix. TCRdb processed the 5' RACE reads anew with MiXCR; each CDR3 protein has one entry. The sample has 650,000 or so distinct CDR3 sequences; about 51% are singletons. The sample consisted of blood. These receptors were taken from a woman aged 80 or older in good health.

The rearrangement links TRBV5-1 to TRBJ2-5; 9 bases align to TRBD1. With V trimmed by 4 bases and J by 5 bases, 3 bases remained unmatched. The V gene's germline CDR1 is SGHRS and CDR2 YFSETQ. CDR3 length: 13 residues. The CDR3 DNA reads TGCGCCAGCAGCCGGGACAGGGTCGAGACCCAGTACTTC. This encodes CASSRDRVETQYF.

The J gene is TRBJ2-5, the V gene TRBV11-2; D not certain. Germline CDR1 reads SGHAT; CDR2 reads FQNNGV. The germline V and J ends were trimmed by 5 bases and 3 bases, with 10 bases remaining between them. The CDR3 contains 13 residues. The CDR3 DNA is TGTGCCAGCAGCGGCAGACTGGAAGAGACCCAGTACTTC. This sequence encodes CASSGRLEETQYF.

In this sample, this clonotype turned up a few times. This chain uses TRBV5-1 with TRBJ1-6; TRBD1 aligns across 7 bases. Germline V lookup: CDR1 SGHRS, CDR2 YFSETQ. The CDR3 sequence is 17 residues long. The ends lost 4 bases at V and 8 bases at J; junction bases unmatched: 15. CDR3 loop: CASSLATFRGSYSPLHF. The CDR3 DNA reads as TGCGCCAGCAGCCTCGCCACTTTCAGGGGGTCCTATTCACCCCTCCACTTT. Full variable domain (missing parts from reference TRBV5-1 and TRBJ1-6): KAGVTQTPRYLIKTRGQQVTLSCSPISGHRSVSWYQQTPGQGLQFLFEYFSETQRNKGNFPGRFSGRQFSNSRSEMNVSTLELGDSALYLCASSLATFRGSYSPLHFGNGTRLTVT.

This clonotype was detected ten times or more. The gene calls are TRBV7-3 and TRBJ2-1; D unclear. CDR1 and CDR2 (germline): SGHTA, FQGTGA. V gave up 2 bases and J gave up 5 bases, with 7 bases separating them. The CDR3 is made up of 13 amino acids. CDR3 sequence (DNA): TGTGCCAGCAGCTTATCCAGAAACAATGAGCAGTTCTTC. Translated: CASSLSRNNEQFF.

With respect to this clonotype: A read error is possible here, since a much larger clone lies one base away. The J gene is TRBJ2-5, the V gene TRBV11-2, with TRBD1 as a possible D gene (6 bases). The CDR3 loop spans 16 amino acids. Germline lookup yields CDR1 SGHAT and CDR2 FQNNGV. Deletions cut 1 base from V and 2 bases from J, with 14 bases between. CDR3 DNA: TGTGCCAGCAGCTTAGGGGTTTTGAGGGGGCAAGAGACCCAGTACTTC. Translation: CASSLGVLRGQETQYF.

The genes are TRBV20-1 and TRBJ2-5; TRBD2 might be the D (5 bases). The CDR3 sequence is 10 residues long. The V end lost 4 bases, the J end lost 7 bases, and 7 bases lay between the germline ends. Germline V gives CDR1 DFQATT, CDR2 SNEGSKA (reference sequence). The CDR3 loop reads CSAILGTQYF. CDR3 nucleotide sequence: TGCAGTGCTATACTAGGGACCCAGTACTTC.

This chain uses TRBV7-9 with TRBJ2-7; 8 bases line up with TRBD2. The ends lost 1 base at V and 4 bases at J; junction bases unmatched: 6. Germline V gene sequence: CDR1 SEHNR, CDR2 FQNEAQ (reference sequence). CDR3 size: 15 residues. The CDR3 region is CASSLERLATYEQYF. CDR3 nucleotide sequence: TGTGCCAGCAGCTTAGAGCGACTAGCGACTTACGAGCAGTACTTC.

V gene TRBV20-1 combines with J gene TRBJ1-2; TRBD1 agrees at 7 bases. The CDR3 is made up of 16 amino acids. Germline trimming cut 0 bases from V and 0 bases from J; bases unmatched to any gene: 7. Germline lookup yields CDR1 DFQATT and CDR2 SNEGSKA (reference sequence). This CDR3 is CSARETGSPTNYGYTF. DNA of the CDR3: TGCAGTGCTAGAGAGACAGGGAGCCCTACTAACTATGGCTACACCTTC.

This clonotype showed up just a few times. The chain links TRBV7-9 to TRBJ2-5, with TRBD1 as a possible D gene (5 bases). The J call could be wrong; TRBJ2-7 is a better fit for the DNA end. Germline CDR1 SEHNR, CDR2 FQNEAQ (reference sequence). This CDR3 has 15 amino acids. For the CDR3, the DNA is TGTGCCAGCAGCTTAGATCTCAGGGCGTTCCACGAGCAGTACTTC. Residues: CASSLDLRAFHEQYF.